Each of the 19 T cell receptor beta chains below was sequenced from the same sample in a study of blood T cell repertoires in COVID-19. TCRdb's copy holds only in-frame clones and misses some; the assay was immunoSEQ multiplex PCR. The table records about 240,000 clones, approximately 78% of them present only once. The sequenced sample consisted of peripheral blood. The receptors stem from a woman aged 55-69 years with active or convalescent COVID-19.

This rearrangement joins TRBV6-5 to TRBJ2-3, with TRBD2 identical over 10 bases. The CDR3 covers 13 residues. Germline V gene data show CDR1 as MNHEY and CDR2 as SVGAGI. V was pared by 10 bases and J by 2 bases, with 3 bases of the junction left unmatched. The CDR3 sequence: CATGTSVTDTQYF. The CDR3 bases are TGTGCCACCGGGACTAGCGTCACAGATACGCAGTATTTT.

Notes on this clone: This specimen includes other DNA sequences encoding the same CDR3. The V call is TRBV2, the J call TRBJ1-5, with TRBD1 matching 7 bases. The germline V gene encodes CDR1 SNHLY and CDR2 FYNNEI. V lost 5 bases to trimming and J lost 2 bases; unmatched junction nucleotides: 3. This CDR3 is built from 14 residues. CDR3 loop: CASSRQGGNQPQHF. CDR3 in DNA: TGTGCCAGCAGTCGGCAGGGGGGCAATCAGCCCCAGCATTTT.

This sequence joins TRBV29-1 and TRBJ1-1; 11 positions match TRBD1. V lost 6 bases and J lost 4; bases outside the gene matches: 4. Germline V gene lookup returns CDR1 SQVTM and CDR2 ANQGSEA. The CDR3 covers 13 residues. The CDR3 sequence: CSVDRGRVTEAFF. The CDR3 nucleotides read TGCAGCGTGGACAGGGGGCGGGTCACTGAAGCTTTCTTT.

CDR3 amino acids: CASRPQGLGTGELFF. The CDR3 DNA is TGTGCCAGCAGGCCCCAGGGGTTGGGCACCGGGGAGCTGTTTTTT. The J gene is TRBJ2-2, the V gene TRBV6-4; possible D gene TRBD1, 6 bases. CDR3 length: 15 amino acids. Germline assignment: CDR1 MRHNA and CDR2 SNTAGT. Trimming shortened V by 6 bases and J by 4 bases, and 15 bases separated the two germline ends.

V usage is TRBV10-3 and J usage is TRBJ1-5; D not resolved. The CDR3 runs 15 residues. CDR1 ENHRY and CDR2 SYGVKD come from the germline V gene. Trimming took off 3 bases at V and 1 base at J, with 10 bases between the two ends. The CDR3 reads CAISDAGLSNQPQHF. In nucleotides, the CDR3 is TGTGCCATCAGTGATGCGGGGTTAAGCAATCAGCCCCAGCATTTT.

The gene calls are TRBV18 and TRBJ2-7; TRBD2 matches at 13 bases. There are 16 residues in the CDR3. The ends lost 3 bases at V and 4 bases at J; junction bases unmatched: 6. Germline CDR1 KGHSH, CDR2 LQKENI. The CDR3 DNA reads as TGTGCCAGCTCACCCGGGACTAGCGGGGCGGGGTACGAGCAGTACTTC. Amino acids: CASSPGTSGAGYEQYF.

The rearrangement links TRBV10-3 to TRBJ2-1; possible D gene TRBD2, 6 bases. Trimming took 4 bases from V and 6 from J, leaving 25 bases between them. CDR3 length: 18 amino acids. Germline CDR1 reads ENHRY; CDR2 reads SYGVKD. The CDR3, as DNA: TGTGCCATCAGTGGAGGGGCTAGCGATAGCCTATCTCTCAATGAGCAGTTCTTC. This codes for CAISGGASDSLSLNEQFF.

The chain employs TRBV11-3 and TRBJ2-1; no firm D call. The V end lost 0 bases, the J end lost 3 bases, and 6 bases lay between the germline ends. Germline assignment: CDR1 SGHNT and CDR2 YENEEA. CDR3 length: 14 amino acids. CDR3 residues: CASSLDPGYNEQFF. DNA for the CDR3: TGTGCCAGCAGCTTAGACCCCGGCTACAATGAGCAGTTCTTC.

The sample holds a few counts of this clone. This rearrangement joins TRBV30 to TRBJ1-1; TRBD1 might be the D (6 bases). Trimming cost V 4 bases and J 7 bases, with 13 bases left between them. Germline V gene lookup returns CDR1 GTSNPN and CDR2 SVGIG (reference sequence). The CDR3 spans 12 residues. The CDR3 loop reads CAWKGQFDEAFF. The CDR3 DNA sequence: TGTGCCTGGAAAGGACAGTTTGATGAAGCTTTCTTT.

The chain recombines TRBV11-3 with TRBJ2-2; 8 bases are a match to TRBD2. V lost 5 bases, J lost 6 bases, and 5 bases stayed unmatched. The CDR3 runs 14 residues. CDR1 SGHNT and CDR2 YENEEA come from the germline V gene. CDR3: CASSPGRGAGELFF. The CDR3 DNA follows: TGTGCCAGCAGCCCCGGGAGGGGGGCCGGGGAGCTGTTTTTT. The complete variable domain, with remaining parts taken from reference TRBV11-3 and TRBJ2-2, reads EAGVVQSPRYKIIEKKQPVAFWCNPISGHNTLYWYLQNLGQGPELLIRYENEEAVDDSQLPKDRFSAERLKGVDSTLKIQPAELGDSAVYLCASSPGRGAGELFFGEGSRLTVL.

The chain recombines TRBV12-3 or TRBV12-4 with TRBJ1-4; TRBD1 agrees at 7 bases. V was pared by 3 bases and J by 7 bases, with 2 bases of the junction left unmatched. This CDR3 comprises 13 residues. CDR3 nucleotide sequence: TGTGCCAGCAGTTTGCAGGGGGGTGAAAAACTGTTTTTT. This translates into CASSLQGGEKLFF.

CDR3 residues: CATHLYLSVYEQYF. CDR3 in DNA: TGTGCCACCCATTTATACCTTAGCGTCTACGAGCAGTACTTC. J is TRBJ2-7 and V is TRBV6-7; possible D gene TRBD2, 5 bases. Being an ORF, TRBV6-7 has a function that is uncertain. CDR3 length: 14 amino acids. V lost 10 bases, J lost 3 bases, and 19 bases lay in between.

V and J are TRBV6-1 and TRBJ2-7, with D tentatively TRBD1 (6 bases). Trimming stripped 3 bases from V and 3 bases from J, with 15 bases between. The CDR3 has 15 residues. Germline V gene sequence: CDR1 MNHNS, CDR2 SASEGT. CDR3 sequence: CASSERTEIYYEQYF. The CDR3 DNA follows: TGTGCCAGCAGTGAGCGGACAGAGATTTACTACGAGCAGTACTTC.

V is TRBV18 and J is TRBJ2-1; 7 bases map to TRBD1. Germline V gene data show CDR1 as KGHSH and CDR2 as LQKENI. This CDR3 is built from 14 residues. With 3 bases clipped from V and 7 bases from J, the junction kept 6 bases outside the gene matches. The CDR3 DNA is TGTGCCAGCTCACCCATATTGACAGGGAATGAGCAGTTCTTC. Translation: CASSPILTGNEQFF.

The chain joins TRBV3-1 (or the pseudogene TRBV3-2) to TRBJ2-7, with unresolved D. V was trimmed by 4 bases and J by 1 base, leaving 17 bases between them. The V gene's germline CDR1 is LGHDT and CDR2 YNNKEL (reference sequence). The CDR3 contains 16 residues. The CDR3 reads CASSLNRPYVSYEQYF. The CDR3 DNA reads TGTGCCAGCAGCCTCAACAGACCCTACGTTTCCTACGAGCAGTACTTC.

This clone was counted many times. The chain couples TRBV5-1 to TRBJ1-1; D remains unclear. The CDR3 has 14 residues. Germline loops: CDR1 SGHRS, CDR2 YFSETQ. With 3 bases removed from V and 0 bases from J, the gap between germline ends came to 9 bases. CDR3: CASSSGVVNTEAFF. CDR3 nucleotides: TGCGCCAGCAGCTCTGGAGTAGTGAACACTGAAGCTTTCTTT.

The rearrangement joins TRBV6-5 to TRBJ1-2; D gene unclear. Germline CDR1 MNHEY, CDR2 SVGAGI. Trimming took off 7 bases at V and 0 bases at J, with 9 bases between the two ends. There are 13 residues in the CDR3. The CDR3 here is CASNHGANYGYTF. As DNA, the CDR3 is TGTGCCAGCAATCACGGAGCTAACTATGGCTACACCTTC.

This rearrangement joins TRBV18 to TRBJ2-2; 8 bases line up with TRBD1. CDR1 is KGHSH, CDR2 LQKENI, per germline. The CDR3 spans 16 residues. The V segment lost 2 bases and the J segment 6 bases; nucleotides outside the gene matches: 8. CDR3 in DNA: TGTGCCAGCTCACCAGGACAGGGTCTTGTAGCCGGGGAGCTGTTTTTT. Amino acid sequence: CASSPGQGLVAGELFF.

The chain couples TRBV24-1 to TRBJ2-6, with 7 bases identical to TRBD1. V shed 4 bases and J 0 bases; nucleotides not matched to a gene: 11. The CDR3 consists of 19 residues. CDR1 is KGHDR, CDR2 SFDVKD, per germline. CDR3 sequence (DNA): TGTGCCACCAGTGAATTCCGGGACAGCCCTGCCTCTGGGGCCAACGTCCTGACTTTC. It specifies CATSEFRDSPASGANVLTF.